This T cell receptor (beta chain) was found in a study of blood T cell repertoires in COVID-19. The overall study: Some COVID-19 samples were acute and others convalescent; all came from the United States, Italy and Spain. PBMCs, B-cell-depleted T cells, or T cells were the source of the cDNA or gDNA that made up the material.

Per the original data handling: Using reference gene primer amplification, nucleated cell counts were estimated. The assay was immunoSEQ multiplex PCR, and TCRdb's table has in-frame clones only and misses some. The DNA gave D and trimming, while V, J and clone size come from that table. The sample contains 250,000 or so clones, approximately 80% of which appear only once. The sequencing input was peripheral blood. This sequence was found in an elderly woman with acute or convalescent COVID-19.

CDR3 residues: CASTRDRARGYTF. The CDR3 nucleotides are TGCGCCAGCACCCGGGACAGGGCGAGGGGCTACACCTTC. The chain recombines TRBV5-1 with TRBJ1-2, with 9 positions matching TRBD1. The CDR3 extends over 13 amino acids. The germline V gene encodes CDR1 SGHRS and CDR2 YFSETQ. The V and J ends lost 6 bases and 8 bases, in that order; junction bases with no gene match: 8.